This T cell receptor (beta chain) originates from a study of stem cell transplantation in POMP-related autoinflammatory disease. Only a few counts were recorded for this clone. The germline V gene encodes CDR1 SEHNR and CDR2 FQNEAQ (reference sequence). The CDR3 is 14 residues long. V was cut by 1 base and J by 3 bases, with 8 bases left in between. This table comes from immunoSEQ multiplex PCR, and its TCRdb copy is limited to in-frame clones, with some not included. Of over 60,000 clones detected, approximately 90% appear once; the ten largest clones hold about 0.71%. The rearrangement uses TRBV7-9 and TRBJ2-3; no firm D call. The clonotype was recovered from a human patient with POMP-related autoinflammation and immune dysregulation (PRAID). Some T cells may arise from the graft donor. The source material was CD4+ T cells from PBMCs, sampled after stem cell transplantation. CDR3 amino acids: CASSLVGSTDTQYF. CDR3 DNA: TGTGCCAGCAGCTTAGTTGGGTCAACAGATACGCAGTATTTT.